This T cell receptor (beta chain) emerged from a study of T-cell memory formation after mild COVID-19. TCRdb independently ran MiXCR on the 5' RACE reads; one entry per CDR3 protein. The repertoire includes 300,000 to 400,000 distinct CDR3 sequences, under 15% of them detected once, and roughly 22% sits in the top ten. This clonotype was counted only a few times. Its antigen is currently unknown. General study findings and limits: Clones that contracted from day 15 to 85 had balanced CD4/CD8; later expanders were CD4+ biased.

The CDR3 is made up of 11 amino acids. Trimming cost V 4 bases and J 10 bases, with 11 bases left between them. CDR1 is SGHKS and CDR2 is YYEKEE in the germline V gene (reference sequence). The rearrangement joins TRBV5-5 to TRBJ1-2, with D perhaps TRBD1 (6 bases). Input material: PBMCs or a T cell subset sorted from them (not recorded which). This sequence was found in a young man who had mild COVID-19 (a few samples of this study predate the infection). Cell type and time point are not known. The CDR3 nucleotides read TGTGCCAGCAGCGTCAACAGGGACTACACCTTC. Amino acids: CASSVNRDYTF.